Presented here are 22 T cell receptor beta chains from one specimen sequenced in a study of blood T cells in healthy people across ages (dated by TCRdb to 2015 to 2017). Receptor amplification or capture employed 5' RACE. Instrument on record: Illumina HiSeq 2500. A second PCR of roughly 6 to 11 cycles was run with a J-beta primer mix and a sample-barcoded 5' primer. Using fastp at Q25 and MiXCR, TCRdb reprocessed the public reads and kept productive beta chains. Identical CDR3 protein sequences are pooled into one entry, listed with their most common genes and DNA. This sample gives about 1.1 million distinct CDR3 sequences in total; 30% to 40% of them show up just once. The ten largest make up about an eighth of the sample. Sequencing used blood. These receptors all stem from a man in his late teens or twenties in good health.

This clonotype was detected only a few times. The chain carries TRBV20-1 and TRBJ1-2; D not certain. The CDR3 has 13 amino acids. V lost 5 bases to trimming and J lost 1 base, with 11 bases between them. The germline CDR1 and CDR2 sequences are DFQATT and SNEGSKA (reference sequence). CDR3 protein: CSASRTDNYGYTF. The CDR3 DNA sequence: TGCAGTGCTTCCCGGACGGATAACTATGGCTACACCTTC.

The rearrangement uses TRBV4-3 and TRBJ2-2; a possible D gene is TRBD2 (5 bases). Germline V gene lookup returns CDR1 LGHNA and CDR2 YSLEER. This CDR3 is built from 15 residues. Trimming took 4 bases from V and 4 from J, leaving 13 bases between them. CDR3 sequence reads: CASSLSIGGTGELFF. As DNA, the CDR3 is TGCGCCAGCAGCCTAAGTATCGGAGGCACCGGGGAGCTGTTTTTT.

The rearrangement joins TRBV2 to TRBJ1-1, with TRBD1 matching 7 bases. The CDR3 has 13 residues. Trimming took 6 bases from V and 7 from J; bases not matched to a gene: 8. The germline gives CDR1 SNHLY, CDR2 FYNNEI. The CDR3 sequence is CASSPTNRGEAFF. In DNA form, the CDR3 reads TGTGCCAGCAGCCCAACGAACAGGGGTGAAGCTTTCTTT. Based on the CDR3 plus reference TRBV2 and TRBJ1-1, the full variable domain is EPEVTQTPSHQVTQMGQEVILRCVPISNHLYFYWYRQILGQKVEFLVSFYNNEISEKSEIFDDQFSVERPDGSNFTLKIRSTKLEDSAMYFCASSPTNRGEAFFGQGTRLTVV.

CDR3 nucleotide sequence: TGCAGTGCTAGAGGTGGAGGGGGCGAGGAGAATGAGCAGTTCTTC. The encoded protein is CSARGGGGEENEQFF. The chain links TRBV20-1 to TRBJ2-1, with D possibly matching TRBD1 (7 bases). CDR1 is DFQATT, CDR2 SNEGSKA, per germline (reference sequence). V was cut by 1 base and J by 7 bases, with 17 bases left in between. The CDR3 is 15 amino acids.

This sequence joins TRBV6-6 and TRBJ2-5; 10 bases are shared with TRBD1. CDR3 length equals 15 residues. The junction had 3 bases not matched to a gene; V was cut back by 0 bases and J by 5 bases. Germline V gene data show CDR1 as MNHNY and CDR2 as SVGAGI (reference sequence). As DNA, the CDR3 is TGTGCCAGCAGTTACTCGATGGGACAGGGGGAGACCCAGTACTTC. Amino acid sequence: CASSYSMGQGETQYF.

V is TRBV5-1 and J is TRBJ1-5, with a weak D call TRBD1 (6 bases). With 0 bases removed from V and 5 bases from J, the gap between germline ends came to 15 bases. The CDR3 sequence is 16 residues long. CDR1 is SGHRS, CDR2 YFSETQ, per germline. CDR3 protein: CASSLGALQGHQPQHF. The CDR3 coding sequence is TGCGCCAGCAGCTTGGGCGCCCTACAGGGCCATCAGCCCCAGCATTTT. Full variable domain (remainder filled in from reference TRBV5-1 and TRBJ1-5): KAGVTQTPRYLIKTRGQQVTLSCSPISGHRSVSWYQQTPGQGLQFLFEYFSETQRNKGNFPGRFSGRQFSNSRSEMNVSTLELGDSALYLCASSLGALQGHQPQHFGDGTRLSIL.

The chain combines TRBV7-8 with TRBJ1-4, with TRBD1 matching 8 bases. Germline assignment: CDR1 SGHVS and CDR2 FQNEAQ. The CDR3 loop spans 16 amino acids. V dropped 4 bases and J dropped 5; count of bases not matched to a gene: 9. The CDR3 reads CASSSQGARGNEKLFF. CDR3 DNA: TGTGCCAGCAGCTCCCAGGGGGCCAGGGGGAATGAAAAACTGTTTTTT.

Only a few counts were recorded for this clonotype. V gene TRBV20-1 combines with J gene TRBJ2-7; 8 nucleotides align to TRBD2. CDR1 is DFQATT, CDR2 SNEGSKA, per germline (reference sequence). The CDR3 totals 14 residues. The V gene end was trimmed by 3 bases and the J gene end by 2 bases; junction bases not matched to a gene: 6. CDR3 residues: CSASPGGSAYEQYF. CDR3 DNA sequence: TGCAGTGCTAGTCCGGGGGGGTCCGCCTACGAGCAGTACTTC.

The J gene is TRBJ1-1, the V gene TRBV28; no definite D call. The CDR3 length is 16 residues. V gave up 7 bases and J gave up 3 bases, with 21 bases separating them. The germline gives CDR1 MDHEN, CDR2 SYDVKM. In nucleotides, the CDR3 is TGTGCCAGCACAAAACGTCCATACAAGGTGGACACTGAAGCTTTCTTT. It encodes CASTKRPYKVDTEAFF.

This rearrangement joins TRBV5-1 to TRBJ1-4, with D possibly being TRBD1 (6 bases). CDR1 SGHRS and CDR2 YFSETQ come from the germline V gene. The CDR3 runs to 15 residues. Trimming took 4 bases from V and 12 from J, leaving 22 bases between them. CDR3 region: CASSPLQGSFAQLFF. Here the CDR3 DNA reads TGCGCCAGCAGCCCGTTACAGGGATCGTTTGCACAACTGTTTTTT.

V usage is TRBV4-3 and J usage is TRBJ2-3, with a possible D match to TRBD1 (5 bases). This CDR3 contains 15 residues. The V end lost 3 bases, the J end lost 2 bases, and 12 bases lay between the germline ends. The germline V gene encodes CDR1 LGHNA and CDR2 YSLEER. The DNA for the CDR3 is TGCGCCAGCAGCCAGGCGCAGGGTTACACAGATACGCAGTATTTT. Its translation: CASSQAQGYTDTQYF.

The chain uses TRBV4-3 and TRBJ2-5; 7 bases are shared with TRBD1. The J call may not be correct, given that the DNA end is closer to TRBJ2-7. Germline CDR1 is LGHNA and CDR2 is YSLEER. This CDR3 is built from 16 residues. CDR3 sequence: CASSNAHGTEPYEQYF. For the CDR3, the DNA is TGCGCCAGCAGCAACGCTCATGGGACAGAGCCGTACGAGCAGTACTTC.

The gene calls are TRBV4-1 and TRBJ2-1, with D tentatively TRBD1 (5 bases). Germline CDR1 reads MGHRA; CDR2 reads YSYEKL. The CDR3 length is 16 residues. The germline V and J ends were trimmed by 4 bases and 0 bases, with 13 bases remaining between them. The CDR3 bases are TGCGCCAGCAGCCTGATTGGGGCCAGCTCCTACAATGAGCAGTTCTTC. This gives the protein CASSLIGASSYNEQFF.

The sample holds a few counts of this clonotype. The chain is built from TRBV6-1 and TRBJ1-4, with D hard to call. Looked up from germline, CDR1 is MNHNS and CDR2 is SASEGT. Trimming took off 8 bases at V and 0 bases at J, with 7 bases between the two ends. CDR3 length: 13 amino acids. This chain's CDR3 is CASRWTTNEKLFF. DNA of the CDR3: TGTGCCAGCCGATGGACAACTAATGAAAAACTGTTTTTT.

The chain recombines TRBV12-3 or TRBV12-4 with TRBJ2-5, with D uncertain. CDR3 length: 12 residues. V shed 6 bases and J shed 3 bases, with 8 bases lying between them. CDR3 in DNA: TGTGCCAGCAGCGGGCCCGAAGAGACCCAGTACTTC. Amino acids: CASSGPEETQYF.

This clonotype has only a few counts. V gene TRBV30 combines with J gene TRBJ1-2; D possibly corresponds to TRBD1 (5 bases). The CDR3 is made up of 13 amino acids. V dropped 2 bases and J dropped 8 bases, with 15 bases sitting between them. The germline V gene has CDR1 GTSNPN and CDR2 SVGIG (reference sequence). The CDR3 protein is CAWSRERGVGYTF. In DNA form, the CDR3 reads TGTGCCTGGAGTCGCGAAAGGGGAGTCGGCTACACCTTC.

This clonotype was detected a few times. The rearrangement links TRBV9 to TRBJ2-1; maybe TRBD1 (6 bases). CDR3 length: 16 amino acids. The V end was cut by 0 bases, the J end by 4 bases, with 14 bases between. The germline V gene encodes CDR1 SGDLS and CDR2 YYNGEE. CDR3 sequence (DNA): TGTGCCAGCAGCGTAGCTACAGGGAAGGGGTACAATGAGCAGTTCTTC. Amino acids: CASSVATGKGYNEQFF.

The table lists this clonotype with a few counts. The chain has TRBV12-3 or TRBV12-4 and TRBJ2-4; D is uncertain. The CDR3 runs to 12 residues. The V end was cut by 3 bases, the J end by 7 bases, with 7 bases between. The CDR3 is CASSFWQNIQYF. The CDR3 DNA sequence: TGTGCCAGCAGTTTCTGGCAGAACATTCAGTACTTC.

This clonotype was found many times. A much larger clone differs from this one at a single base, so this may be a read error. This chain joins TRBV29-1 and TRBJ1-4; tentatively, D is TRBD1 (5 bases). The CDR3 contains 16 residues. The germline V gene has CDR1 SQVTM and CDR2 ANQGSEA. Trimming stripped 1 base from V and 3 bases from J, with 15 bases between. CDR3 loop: CSVEGPAGESNEKLFF. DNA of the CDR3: TGCAGCGTTGAAGGTCCCGCGGGGGAATCTAATGAAAAACTGTTTTTT.

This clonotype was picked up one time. In DNA, the CDR3 is TGCGCCAGCAGCCAAGTTCCGGCGCGAGGAAACACCATATATTTT. Its translation is CASSQVPARGNTIYF. The V call is TRBV4-1, the J call TRBJ1-3; no clear D. Germline V lookup: CDR1 MGHRA, CDR2 YSYEKL. Trimming cost V 1 base and J 4 bases, with 11 bases left between them. This CDR3 has 15 residues.

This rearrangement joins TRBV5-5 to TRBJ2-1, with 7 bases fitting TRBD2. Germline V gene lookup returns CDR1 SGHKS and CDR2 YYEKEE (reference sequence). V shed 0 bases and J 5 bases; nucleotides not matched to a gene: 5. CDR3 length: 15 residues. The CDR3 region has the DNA TGTGCCAGCAGCTTGGCGGGAGGTCCTGACAATGAGCAGTTCTTC. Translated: CASSLAGGPDNEQFF.

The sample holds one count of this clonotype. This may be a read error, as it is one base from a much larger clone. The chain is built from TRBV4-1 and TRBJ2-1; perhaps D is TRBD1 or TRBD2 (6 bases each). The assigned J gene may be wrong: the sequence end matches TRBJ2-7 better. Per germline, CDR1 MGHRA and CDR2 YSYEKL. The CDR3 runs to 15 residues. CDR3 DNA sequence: TGCGCCAGCAGCCAAGTTTCGGGGGCACCTAATGAGCAGTACTTC. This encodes CASSQVSGAPNEQYF.